The present T cell receptor (beta chain) was sequenced within a study of blood T cell repertoires in COVID-19. Enrollment of patients from Seattle took place during active infection, with longitudinal follow-up. The V end lost 4 bases, the J end lost 4 bases, and 10 bases lay between the germline ends. The germline gives CDR1 LNHDA, CDR2 SQIVND (reference sequence). This CDR3 has 13 residues. This table comes from immunoSEQ multiplex PCR, and its TCRdb copy is limited to in-frame clones, with some not included. Altogether almost 250,000 clones are present, about 84% being singletons, with the ten largest covering approximately 6%.

Sequencing used peripheral blood. The gene calls are TRBV19 and TRBJ1-2; the D gene is possibly TRBD1 (5 bases). The TCR was taken from a woman older than 75 with COVID-19, enrolled during active disease. Here the CDR3 reads CASSKGASYGYTF. CDR3 sequence (DNA): TGTGCCAGTAGTAAAGGGGCGTCCTATGGCTACACCTTC.